The table lists the clone carrying this TCR beta chain with a count of one. Its matching antigen is unknown. Treatment meaning: oral pan-JAK inhibitor, 5-10 mg twice daily. Peripheral blood and lesional scalp punch biopsies were taken from alopecia areata patients. CDR1 and CDR2 (germline): ENHRY, SYGVKD. This CDR3 region has 16 residues. Germline trimming cut 8 bases from V and 2 bases from J; bases unmatched to any gene: 9. Following RNA extraction, reverse transcription yielded cDNA that acted as the sequencing template. TCRdb's table, derived via immunoSEQ multiplex PCR, lists solely in-frame clones and lacks some. The top ten hold 8% to 10% of the sample, which has 15,000 to 20,000 clones, over 50% seen once. The source of the sample is a study of CD8+ T cells in alopecia areata. Whole-study context: Treated individuals took tofacitinib by mouth, 5 to 10 mg twice daily. The tofacitinib course ran for 6 to 18 months and was followed by 6 months off drug. The share of scalp area affected provided the severity score for treated patients.

Broader study findings: Elevated clonality characterized lesional scalp relative to normal scalp, particularly in alopecia totalis/universalis.

The receptor was isolated from a human donor with alopecia areata. This specimen was skin, taken at week 4, from a patient treated with tofacitinib. This chain joins TRBV10-3 and TRBJ2-3, with 11 bases identical to TRBD1. DNA of the CDR3: TGTGCCATCGGCACGGGACAGGGGGGTTCCACAGATACGCAGTATTTT. It yields the protein CAIGTGQGGSTDTQYF.